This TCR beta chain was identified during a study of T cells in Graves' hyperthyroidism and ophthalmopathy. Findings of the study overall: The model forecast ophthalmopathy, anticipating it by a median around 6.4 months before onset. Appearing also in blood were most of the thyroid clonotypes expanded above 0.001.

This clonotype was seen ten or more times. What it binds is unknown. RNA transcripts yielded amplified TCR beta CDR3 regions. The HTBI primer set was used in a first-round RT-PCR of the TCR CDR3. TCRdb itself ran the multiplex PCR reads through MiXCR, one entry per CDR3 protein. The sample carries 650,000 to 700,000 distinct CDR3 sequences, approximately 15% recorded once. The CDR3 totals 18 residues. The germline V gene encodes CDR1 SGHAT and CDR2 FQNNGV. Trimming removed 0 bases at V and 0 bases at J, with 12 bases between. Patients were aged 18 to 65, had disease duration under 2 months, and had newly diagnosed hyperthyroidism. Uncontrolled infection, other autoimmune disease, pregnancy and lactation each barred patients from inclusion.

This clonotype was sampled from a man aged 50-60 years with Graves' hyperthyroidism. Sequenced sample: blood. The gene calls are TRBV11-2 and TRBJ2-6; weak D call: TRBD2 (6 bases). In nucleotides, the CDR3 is TGTGCCAGCAGCTTAGACGCGGGGAGTTTCTCTGGGGCCAACGTCCTGACTTTC. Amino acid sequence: CASSLDAGSFSGANVLTF.